This T cell receptor (beta chain) was captured in a study of siplizumab effects on memory and regulatory T cells. The assay looked at 99,000 or so TCR templates in each sample. Libraries were prepared by immunoSEQ multiplex PCR; TCRdb keeps only in-frame clonotypes and omits some of them. The data contain about 69,000 clones, about 87% of them seen just once; the ten biggest clones take up about 1.5%. CDR3 size: 17 residues. The ends lost 6 bases at V and 5 bases at J; junction bases unmatched: 12. Germline V lookup: CDR1 MNHEY, CDR2 SMNVEV (reference sequence). The table lists this clone with a count of one. Its antigen is unknown. Notes on the study in general: Naive T cells seemed more diverse than memory cells; they also seemed major alloresponse contributors. Proliferating Tregs taken from siplizumab cultures were not shown to have a confirmed suppressive function.

The chain has TRBV27 and TRBJ2-1, with 11 bases lining up with TRBD2. This TCR was recovered from a human donor in good health. Sequenced sample: Tregs sorted from blood. The CDR3 sequence: CASSLRGLAGGHNEQFF. In nucleotides, the CDR3 is TGTGCCAGCAGCCTTCGAGGGCTAGCGGGAGGTCACAATGAGCAGTTCTTC.